A single sample gave rise to the 7 T cell receptor beta chains below, sequenced in a study of T cell changes during pregnancy in multiple sclerosis. Clones were read by immunoSEQ multiplex PCR, and TCRdb kept only the in-frame ones, dropping some. The repertoire holds more than 80,000 clones, with under 95% as singletons. The starting material was peripheral blood, obtained after pregnancy. These receptors were obtained from a female donor with multiple sclerosis, enrolled in a pregnancy study.

Note on this clone: The sample holds other DNA sequences that translate to the same CDR3. The chain employs TRBV19 and TRBJ2-7, with 8 bases matching TRBD2. Germline V lookup: CDR1 LNHDA, CDR2 SQIVND (reference sequence). The ends lost 3 bases at V and 3 bases at J; junction bases unmatched: 4. This CDR3 is built from 14 residues. The CDR3, as DNA: TGTGCCAGTAGTATCGGGAGGGGGGTCTACGAGCAGTACTTC. Encoded protein: CASSIGRGVYEQYF.

The gene calls are TRBV5-1 and TRBJ1-1; 7 bases agree with TRBD1. This CDR3 contains 14 residues. Germline V gives CDR1 SGHRS, CDR2 YFSETQ. The V segment lost 2 bases and the J segment 5 bases; nucleotides outside the gene matches: 6. This CDR3 is CASSFRQGGTEAFF. CDR3 bases: TGCGCCAGCAGCTTCCGACAGGGCGGGACTGAAGCTTTCTTT.

The chain links TRBV19 to TRBJ2-7; D is uncertain. The V end was cut by 3 bases, the J end by 6 bases, with 9 bases between. The CDR3 totals 12 residues. Germline CDR1 and CDR2: LNHDA and SQIVND (reference sequence). The CDR3 sequence is CASSIPPGEQYF. Written as DNA, the CDR3 is TGTGCCAGTAGTATCCCGCCGGGCGAGCAGTACTTC. The full variable domain, in which reference TRBV19 and TRBJ2-7 provide the parts outside the CDR3, is DGGITQSPKYLFRKEGQNVTLSCEQNLNHDAMYWYRQDPGQGLRLIYYSQIVNDFQKGDIAEGYSVSREKKESFPLTVTSAQKNPTAFYLCASSIPPGEQYFGPGTRLTVT.

This chain links TRBV2 with TRBJ1-5, with 8 bases fitting TRBD1. Trimming at V came to 5 bases and at J to 4 bases, leaving 4 bases not matched to a gene. CDR3 length: 14 amino acids. Germline CDR1 SNHLY, CDR2 FYNNEI. CDR3 sequence: CASSMGQANQPQHF. CDR3 sequence (DNA): TGTGCCAGCAGTATGGGACAGGCGAATCAGCCCCAGCATTTT.

The V call is TRBV9, the J call TRBJ2-1, with D possibly being TRBD2 (6 bases). With 0 bases removed from V and 0 bases from J, the gap between germline ends came to 13 bases. The germline gives CDR1 SGDLS, CDR2 YYNGEE. There are 17 residues in the CDR3. CDR3 nucleotide sequence: TGTGCCAGCAGCGTAGACCCACGGGGGTACTCCTACAATGAGCAGTTCTTC. The encoded protein is CASSVDPRGYSYNEQFF.

The rearrangement uses TRBV28 and TRBJ1-3, with 9 bases fitting TRBD1. From germline, CDR1 is MDHEN and CDR2 SYDVKM. V lost 5 bases and J lost 0; bases outside the gene matches: 5. The CDR3 contains 16 residues. Here the CDR3 reads CASSADRGYSGNTIYF. CDR3 DNA: TGTGCCAGCAGTGCCGACAGGGGGTACTCTGGAAACACCATATATTTT.

The rearrangement links TRBV5-8 to TRBJ2-5, with TRBD2 matching over 13 bases. The CDR3 has 13 amino acids. After removal of 3 bases from V and 13 bases from J, the junction contained 6 bases not matched to a gene. CDR1 and CDR2 from the germline V gene are SGHTS and YDEGEE. CDR3 sequence: CASSSGLAGQWYF. The CDR3 DNA reads as TGTGCCAGCAGCTCGGGACTAGCGGGGCAGTGGTACTTC.